These T cell receptor beta chains were read from a single sample in a study of regulatory T cells in long-lasting Graves disease. TCRdb independently ran MiXCR on the multiplex PCR reads; one entry per CDR3 protein. The repertoire has a few hundred thousand distinct CDR3 sequences, more than 20% of them found once; the top ten carry under 35%. This sample comprised peripheral blood mononuclear cells (PBMCs), obtained when the disease was refractory, from a patient treated with antithyroid drugs. The receptors here all came from a woman aged 40 to 49 with Graves disease. Each CDR3 is given with its conserved first and last residue. Fields, in order: V gene, clone size, D gene, J gene, CDR3 DNA, CDR3 protein. D genes are given only for firm matches. Clone size is stated in some rows and not others, as once, few, many or a class when expanded.

>TRBV28|few|TRBD1|TRBJ2-3
TGTGCCAGCAGTTCCCCCCCGTGGACAGGGTGGACTACCTACAGGACAGATACGCAGTATTTT
CASSSPPWTGWTTYRTDTQYF
>TRBV5-6|.|.|TRBJ1-6
TGTGCCAGCAGCTCCGGCGGCCTTAATTCACCCCTCCACTTT
CASSSGGLNSPLHF
>TRBV6-5|.|TRBD1|TRBJ1-1
TGTGCCAGCAGTTACATCACAGGGGGTGACACTGAAGCTTTCTTT
CASSYITGGDTEAFF
>TRBV2|many|TRBD1|TRBJ1-5
TGTGCCAGCAGTGAAGCGCTGGACAGGGAGCCGTATAGCAATCAGCCCCAGCATTTT
CASSEALDREPYSNQPQHF
>TRBV6-1|many|.|TRBJ1-2
TGTGCCAGCAGCGACGGAGTCAGTAAAGGCACTGGTGGCTACACCTTC
CASSDGVSKGTGGYTF
>TRBV28|many|.|TRBJ1-5
TGTGCCAGCAGTTTTAGTTTTCTCCAAGGAGGCAATCAGCCCCAGCATTTT
CASSFSFLQGGNQPQHF
>TRBV12-5|once|.|TRBJ2-1
TGTGCTAGTGGTTTGACCACTAGCTCCGGCAATAGTGAGCAGTTCTTC
CASGLTTSSGNSEQFF
>TRBV20-1|.|.|TRBJ2-7
TGCAGTGCTAGAGCTACAGGGTCCTACGAGCAGTACTTC
CSARATGSYEQYF
>TRBV27|.|TRBD2|TRBJ2-1
TGTGCCAGCAGTTTAGCGGTAGCGGGTGGTTACAATGAGCAGTTCTTC
CASSLAVAGGYNEQFF
>TRBV2|many|.|TRBJ1-4
TGTGCCAGCAGACAAACAGGAGAAAAACTGTTTTTT
CASRQTGEKLFF
>TRBV6-5|many|.|TRBJ1-5
TGTGCCAGCAGTTCCCACTATCCAAATAGCAATCAGCCCCAGCATTTT
CASSSHYPNSNQPQHF
>TRBV5-8|few|.|TRBJ1-5
TGTGCCAGCAGCCCTGGAACGGACAATCAGCCCCAGCATTTT
CASSPGTDNQPQHF
>TRBV6-5|many|.|TRBJ2-7
TGTGCCAGCAGTTACGGGAACGAGGCGCGAATATACTTC
CASSYGNEARIYF
>TRBV10-2|.|TRBD1|TRBJ2-7
TGCGCCAGCAGAACAGGGGGCCGGATCTACGAGCAGTACTTC
CASRTGGRIYEQYF
>TRBV11-2|many|.|TRBJ2-3
TGTGCCAGCAGCTTAGTTGGCACTAGCACAGATACGCAGTATTTT
CASSLVGTSTDTQYF
>TRBV7-9|few|.|TRBJ2-7
TGTGCCAGCAGCAACCGGGACCACCACTACGAGCAGTACTTC
CASSNRDHHYEQYF
>TRBV6-1|many|.|TRBJ2-5
TGTGCCAGCAGTGCTGGGTGGGAGACCCAGTACTTC
CASSAGWETQYF
>TRBV28|many|.|TRBJ1-6
TGTGCCAGCAGTTTAGACGGGGGCGCCTATAATTCACCCCTCCACTTT
CASSLDGGAYNSPLHF
>TRBV12-3/TRBV12-4|few|TRBD2|TRBJ2-1
TGTGCCAGCTCGGGACTAACCTACAATGAGCAGTTCTTC
CASSGLTYNEQFF
>TRBV12-3/TRBV12-4|many|.|TRBJ1-1
TGTGCCAGCAAGCCTGCTGCCCGGAATAGCTTCACTGAAGCTTTCTTT
CASKPAARNSFTEAFF
>TRBV5-1|.|.|TRBJ1-3
TGCGCCAGCAGCTTGGGTCCCCTGTACTCTGGAAACACCATATATTTT
CASSLGPLYSGNTIYF
>TRBV11-2|.|TRBD1|TRBJ1-4
TGTGCCAGCAGCTCCCACAGGGGTCCTAAAGCAACTAATGAAAAACTGTTTTTT
CASSSHRGPKATNEKLFF
>TRBV2|many|.|TRBJ2-6
TGTGCCAGCGGGGCTAACTCTGGGGCCAACGTCCTGACTTTC
CASGANSGANVLTF
>TRBV7-9|.|.|TRBJ2-7
TGTGCCAGCAGCTTTTTCGGTACAGGGTCCGAGCAGTACTTC
CASSFFGTGSEQYF
>TRBV12-3/TRBV12-4|.|.|TRBJ2-7
TGTGCCAGCACCCCGATAGCGGTTTCCTACAATGAGCAGTACTTC
CASTPIAVSYNEQYF
>TRBV28|large|TRBD1|TRBJ2-5
TGTGCCAGCAGCTCGGGACAGGACTCCCAAGAGACCCAGTACTTC
CASSSGQDSQETQYF
>TRBV20-1|many|.|TRBJ2-7
TGCAGTGCTCTGCTTAACAGGGGAGGGAAGTACGAGCAGTACTTC
CSALLNRGGKYEQYF
>TRBV28|many|TRBD1|TRBJ1-2
TGTGCCAGCAGTTCCCCCTCTCGACAGGGGGCTGGCTCATCTTATGGCTACACCTTC
CASSSPSRQGAGSSYGYTF
>TRBV6-5|many|TRBD2|TRBJ2-7
TGTGCCAGCAGTTACTCAGGGCCTAGCGGGAGGTACGAGCAGTACTTC
CASSYSGPSGRYEQYF
>TRBV29-1|.|.|TRBJ1-1
TGCAGCGCCGGGAGGGGAGGGGGGGGGCAAGCTTTCTTT
CSAGRGGGGQAFF
>TRBV30|once|TRBD1|TRBJ1-2
TGTGCCTGGAGTACCTACGGGACAGGGGGATATGGCTACACCTTC
CAWSTYGTGGYGYTF
>TRBV11-2|.|TRBD2|TRBJ2-7
TGTGCCAGCAGCCCAACCGGGACTAGCGGGAAGACCGTTTACGAGCAGTACTTC
CASSPTGTSGKTVYEQYF
>TRBV28|many|TRBD1|TRBJ2-5
TGTGCCAGCAGTGGTCACAAGGGGGCGCAGACCCAGTACTTC
CASSGHKGAQTQYF
>TRBV28|.|.|TRBJ2-1
TGTGCCAGCAACTCACTTTACAATGAGCAGTTCTTC
CASNSLYNEQFF
>TRBV7-8|many|.|TRBJ1-4
TGTGCCAGCAGCTTAGCGGGAGATGAAAAACTGTTTTTT
CASSLAGDEKLFF
>TRBV7-9|few|.|TRBJ2-1
TGTGCCAGCAGCTTCTCCAGGGATGAGCAGTTCTTC
CASSFSRDEQFF
>TRBV7-2|.|.|TRBJ2-3
TGTGCCAGCAGCTACGGAAACACAGATACGCAGTATTTT
CASSYGNTDTQYF
>TRBV10-3|once|TRBD1|TRBJ2-7
TGTGCCATCAGTGAAAGGGCTGGACAGGACTACGAGCAGTACTTC
CAISERAGQDYEQYF
>TRBV27|few|TRBD1|TRBJ1-2
TGTGCCAGCAGTTTATTCCCCCCGGACAGGGGAGGGGACCACTATGGCTACACCTTC
CASSLFPPDRGGDHYGYTF
>TRBV7-3|few|.|TRBJ2-6
TGTGCCAGCAGCAAAACAGGGTTACCTGGGGCCAACGTCCTGACTTTC
CASSKTGLPGANVLTF
>TRBV6-1|.|.|TRBJ1-5
TGTGCCAGCACCCTGGGATTGGATCAGCCCCAGCATTTT
CASTLGLDQPQHF
>TRBV12-3/TRBV12-4|many|.|TRBJ1-1
TGTGCCAGTCTAGGGGGAGGGAACACTGAAGCTTTCTTT
CASLGGGNTEAFF
>TRBV20-1|few|TRBD1|TRBJ1-1
TGCAGTGCTAGGAACAGGGGAGTGACTGAAGCTTTCTTT
CSARNRGVTEAFF
>TRBV2|many|TRBD1|TRBJ2-7
TGTGCCTCTGAGCGGACAGGCGAGCAGTACTTC
CASERTGEQYF
>TRBV2|many|.|TRBJ2-7
TGTGCCAGTAACAAACGAGGAGCCTACGAGCAGTACTTC
CASNKRGAYEQYF
>TRBV24-1|few|TRBD1|TRBJ1-2
TGTGCCACCAGTGATTTATGGACAGGTCATGGCTACACCTTC
CATSDLWTGHGYTF
>TRBV2|few|.|TRBJ1-2
TGTGCCAGCAGCGACGAAAAGGGGCCTGGCTATGGCTACACCTTC
CASSDEKGPGYGYTF
>TRBV9|few|TRBD2|TRBJ2-5
TGTGCCAGCAGCCCTCCGGGGGGGCCACAAGAGACCCAGTACTTC
CASSPPGGPQETQYF
>TRBV28|.|.|TRBJ2-1
TGTGCCAGCAGTTTATTTTTCGGACAGGCGGGGTACAATGAGCAGTTCTTC
CASSLFFGQAGYNEQFF
>TRBV28|many|TRBD1|TRBJ1-2
TGTGCCAGCAGATACTCCGACAGGGGAGGTGGCTACACCTTC
CASRYSDRGGGYTF
>TRBV20-1|many|TRBD1|TRBJ1-6
TGCAGTGTGGCAGGGGGTGGTTCACCCCTCCACTTT
CSVAGGGSPLHF
>TRBV6-2/TRBV6-3|many|TRBD2|TRBJ2-7
TGTGCCAGCAGGGGACTAGCGGGAGGCAAGCAGTACTTC
CASRGLAGGKQYF
>TRBV5-1|.|.|TRBJ1-1
TGCGCCAGCAGCCCCGATCAAGGGACTGAAGCTTTCTTT
CASSPDQGTEAFF
>TRBV12-3/TRBV12-4|few|.|TRBJ2-7
TGTGCCAGCAGTTCTGAGGGAGTAACCTACGAGCAGTACTTC
CASSSEGVTYEQYF
>TRBV18|.|.|TRBJ1-1
TGTGCCAGCTCACCGGGACTTCCAAGGAACACTGAAGCTTTCTTT
CASSPGLPRNTEAFF
>TRBV27|.|.|TRBJ2-3
TGTGCCAGCAGTTTATCAGGGGCAGTAGATACGCAGTATTTT
CASSLSGAVDTQYF
>TRBV28|many|.|TRBJ1-5
TGTGCCAGCAGTTTCTACCTTAGCCCAGGGATTCGGGATCAGCCCCAGCATTTT
CASSFYLSPGIRDQPQHF